One and the same sample provided the 23 T cell receptor beta chains below, sequenced in a study of T cells in women clearing cervical HPV infection. Assay: immunoSEQ multiplex PCR; the TCRdb copy retains only in-frame clones and omits some. The repertoire shows approximately 33,000 clones; the top ten hold 7.5% to 10%. Material: blood buffy coat. These receptors all come from a woman aged 18-70 years with a cervical HPV16 infection that either progressed to CIN3+ or cleared (not recorded which).

Details on this clone: Sequencing ends 3 residues short of the CDR3 end; the germline J gene provides the rest. The chain uses TRBV19 and TRBJ1-3; tentatively, D is TRBD1 (5 bases). V dropped 7 bases and J dropped 2 bases, with 9 bases sitting between them. Germline-derived CDR1 and CDR2 are LNHDA and SQIVND (reference sequence). The CDR3 is 13 amino acids. The CDR3 spells CASTQGTGNTIYF. Partial CDR3 DNA: TGTGCCAGTACGCAGGGCACTGGAAACACC.

Concerning this clone: The CDR3 extends 3 residues past the end of the read, so its final part is completed from the germline J gene. In the same sample, other DNA sequences code for this CDR3. J is TRBJ1-2 and V is TRBV2; a possible D gene is TRBD1 (6 bases). Germline V lookup: CDR1 SNHLY, CDR2 FYNNEI. The CDR3 has 13 amino acids. Deletions cut 2 bases from V and 6 bases from J, with 10 bases between. The covered CDR3 bases are TGTGCCAGCAGTGAATCCGGGACACATGGC. Encoded protein: CASSESGTHG. The whole CDR3 is CASSESGTHGYTF.

Of note for this clone: The read comes to an end 3 residues before the CDR3 does, leaving the germline J gene to fill in the end. The rearrangement uses TRBV7-2 and TRBJ1-6, with 8 bases matching TRBD1. The germline CDR1 and CDR2 sequences are SGHTA and FQGNSA. After removal of 1 base from V and 9 bases from J, the junction contained 5 bases not matched to a gene. The CDR3 sequence is 15 residues long. The CDR3 is CASSLVQGASSPLHF. Incomplete CDR3 DNA: TGTGCCAGCAGCTTAGTCCAGGGGGCTAGTTCACCC.

Concerning this clone itself: Coverage ceases 3 residues before the CDR3 finishes, and the germline J gene fills in the end. The chain uses TRBV6-2 or TRBV6-3 and TRBJ2-7, with a possible D match to TRBD1 (6 bases). Trimming removed 6 bases from V and 0 bases from J, with 12 bases in between. Germline lookup yields CDR1 MNHEY and CDR2 SVGEGT. This CDR3 has 14 residues. The CDR3 region is CASSQDSDSYEQYF. The CDR3 DNA, read in part, is TGTGCCAGCAGCCAGGACAGCGACTCCTACGAG.

On this clone itself: Coverage ceases 3 residues before the CDR3 finishes, and the germline J gene fills in the end. This chain links TRBV5-1 with TRBJ2-7, with D tentatively TRBD2 (6 bases). The CDR3 is 14 residues long. Between the trimmed V and J ends, which lost 5 bases and 0 bases, there was a span of 12 bases. CDR1 and CDR2 from the germline V gene are SGHRS and YFSETQ. The CDR3: CASSVRGSSYEQYF. The sequenced part of the CDR3 DNA is TGCGCCAGCAGTGTTCGGGGGAGCTCCTACGAG.

As for this clone: The CDR3 goes on 3 residues after the read ends, and that part is filled in from the germline J gene. V gene TRBV13 combines with J gene TRBJ2-3; TRBD1 aligns across 9 bases. The CDR3 is made up of 14 amino acids. V was pared by 3 bases and J by 4 bases, with 2 bases of the junction left unmatched. CDR1 is PRHDT and CDR2 is FYEKMQ in the germline V gene (reference sequence). The chain's CDR3 is CASSLGQGADTQYF. The CDR3 DNA, read in part, is TGTGCCAGCAGCTTGGGACAGGGCGCAGATACG.

A note on this clone: The read is 3 residues too short to cover the CDR3 end, so that end is filled in from the germline J gene. The chain couples TRBV4-2 to TRBJ1-1, with no clear D. The germline V gene has CDR1 LGHNA and CDR2 YNFKEQ. The CDR3 is 14 residues long. Between the trimmed V and J ends, which lost 0 bases and 0 bases, there was a span of 5 bases. Incomplete CDR3 DNA: TGTGCCAGCAGCCAAGACAGGATGAACACTGAA. The encoded protein is CASSQDRMNTE. The entire CDR3 sequence reads CASSQDRMNTEAFF.

The CDR3 here is CASSGEGHTYEQYF. Partial CDR3 DNA: TGTGCCAGTAGTGGAGAGGGACACACCTACGAG. The rearrangement links TRBV19 to TRBJ2-7, with D possibly being TRBD1 (6 bases). The CDR3 end lies 3 residues beyond the end of the read and is filled in from the germline J gene. The CDR3 has 14 residues. The V gene lost 5 bases and the J gene lost 2 bases, with 13 bases spanning the gap. Germline V gene data show CDR1 as LNHDA and CDR2 as SQIVND (reference sequence). Complete variable domain (other parts from reference TRBV19 and TRBJ2-7): DGGITQSPKYLFRKEGQNVTLSCEQNLNHDAMYWYRQDPGQGLRLIYYSQIVNDFQKGDIAEGYSVSREKKESFPLTVTSAQKNPTAFYLCASSGEGHTYEQYFGPGTRLTVT.

As concerns this clone: The read ends 3 residues early relative to the CDR3; the germline J gene fills the gap. This chain uses TRBV6-2 or TRBV6-3 with TRBJ1-1; 8 bases fit TRBD1. Germline V gene data show CDR1 as MNHEY and CDR2 as SVGEGT. V was clipped by 5 bases and J by 0 bases; unmatched bases: 5. This CDR3 is 15 amino acids long. The CDR3 DNA, read in part, is TGTGCCAGCAGTCCGTCGGACAGGGTGAACACTGAA. Translated: CASSPSDRVNTE. The whole CDR3 protein is CASSPSDRVNTEAFF.

On this clone itself: The read falls 3 residues short of the CDR3 end, and the missing part is taken from the germline J gene. The chain has TRBV18 and TRBJ2-7, with D perhaps TRBD1 (6 bases). The V gene lost 3 bases and the J gene lost 2 bases, with 11 bases spanning the gap. Germline V gene lookup returns CDR1 KGHSH and CDR2 LQKENI. The CDR3 has 14 residues. The chain's CDR3 is CASSPAQGPYEQYF. CDR3 DNA (partial): TGTGCCAGCTCACCGGCACAGGGCCCCTACGAG.

With respect to this clone: The read terminates 3 residues ahead of where the CDR3 ends, so the germline J gene completes it. The chain is built from TRBV2 and TRBJ1-4, with TRBD1 as a possible D gene (5 bases). This CDR3 has 14 amino acids. CDR1 and CDR2 from the germline V gene are SNHLY and FYNNEI. Here the CDR3 reads CASMTYRNNSPLFF. Incomplete CDR3 DNA: TGTGCCAGCATGACGTACAGGAATAATTCACCA.

A word on this clone: The read gets to within 3 residues of the CDR3 end, and the germline J gene fills in the rest. V and J are TRBV5-1 and TRBJ2-4; the D gene is possibly TRBD1 (6 bases). In germline, CDR1 is SGHRS, CDR2 YFSETQ. CDR3 length equals 16 residues. CDR3 region: CASSLGGQRVNYGQYF. The sequenced CDR3 bases are TGCGCCAGCAGCTTGGGCGGACAGCGAGTTAACTATGGT.

On this clone: The read ends 3 residues before the CDR3 terminus; that terminus is restored from the germline J gene. The chain recombines TRBV20-1 with TRBJ1-2; 8 nucleotides agree with TRBD1. The CDR3 extends over 13 amino acids. In germline, CDR1 is DFQATT, CDR2 SNEGSKA (reference sequence). The CDR3 here is CSASGDRQETYTF. The sequenced CDR3 bases are TGCAGTGCTAGTGGGGACAGGCAAGAGACC.

In regard to this clone: The CDR3 is cut off 3 residues early in the read; its end comes from the germline J gene. The chain combines TRBV18 with TRBJ1-2, with D possibly being TRBD1 (6 bases). The CDR3 spans 13 residues. In germline, CDR1 is KGHSH, CDR2 LQKENI. The CDR3 DNA, read in part, is TGTGCCAGCTCATCACAGGGTGGCTACGAC. Encoded protein: CASSSQGGYD. The whole CDR3 protein reads CASSSQGGYDYTF.

As regards this clone: The read ends 3 residues early relative to the CDR3; the germline J gene fills the gap. J is TRBJ2-7 and V is TRBV12-3 or TRBV12-4; 8 bases fit TRBD1. Losses at the gene ends were 6 bases for V and 3 bases for J; bases not matched to a gene: 4. CDR3 length: 13 residues. CDR3 region: CASSHGQGYEQYF. The CDR3 DNA, read in part, is TGTGCCAGCAGCCATGGACAGGGCTACGAG.

With respect to this clone: The read comes to an end 3 residues before the CDR3 does, leaving the germline J gene to fill in the end. The chain has TRBV29-1 and TRBJ1-1; D is unclear. V dropped 4 bases and J dropped 7 bases, with 7 bases sitting between them. Germline V gene data show CDR1 as SQVTM and CDR2 as ANQGSEA. This CDR3 has 10 amino acids. The CDR3 bases that were read are TGCAGCGTTGGATACTATGAA. Protein product: CSVGYYE. The full CDR3 sequence reads CSVGYYEAFF.

A word on this clone: The read gets to within 3 residues of the CDR3 end, and the germline J gene fills in the rest. The chain employs TRBV2 and TRBJ2-3; TRBD2 agrees at 13 bases. Germline-derived CDR1 and CDR2 are SNHLY and FYNNEI. CDR3 length: 15 amino acids. The CDR3 protein is CASNQGLAGIETQYF. CDR3 bases read: TGTGCCAGCAATCAGGGACTAGCGGGGATAGAGACG.

In regard to this clone: The read falls 3 residues short of the CDR3 end, and the missing part is taken from the germline J gene. This chain uses TRBV30 with TRBJ1-1, with D tentatively TRBD1 (6 bases). V lost 3 bases, J lost 0 bases, and 17 bases lay in between. Germline-derived CDR1 and CDR2 are GTSNPN and SVGIG (reference sequence). The CDR3 runs 16 residues. This CDR3 reads CAWREIWGRMNTEAFF. CDR3 bases read: TGTGCCTGGAGGGAGATTTGGGGGCGGATGAACACTGAA.

On this clone: The CDR3 is cut off 3 residues early in the read; its end comes from the germline J gene. The chain has TRBV2 and TRBJ1-1; 9 bases match TRBD1. The V segment lost 7 bases and the J segment 7 bases; nucleotides outside the gene matches: 10. The CDR3 is 14 amino acids. The germline V gene has CDR1 SNHLY and CDR2 FYNNEI. The CDR3 bases that were read are TGTGCCAGCATCGGGGGACAGGGTGTTGGTGAA. Protein: CASIGGQGVGE. From start to end, the CDR3 is CASIGGQGVGEAFF.

A note on this clone: Sequencing ends 3 residues short of the CDR3 end; the germline J gene provides the rest. The V gene is TRBV19, the J gene TRBJ2-3; the D gene is possibly TRBD2 (5 bases). The germline V gene has CDR1 LNHDA and CDR2 SQIVND (reference sequence). The CDR3 consists of 14 residues. The CDR3 DNA, read in part, is TGTGCCAGTAGTATTCGGAGTTACGGGGAGACG. Translation gives CASSIRSYGET. The full CDR3 protein reads CASSIRSYGETQYF. Full variable domain (remainder filled in from reference TRBV19 and TRBJ2-3): DGGITQSPKYLFRKEGQNVTLSCEQNLNHDAMYWYRQDPGQGLRLIYYSQIVNDFQKGDIAEGYSVSREKKESFPLTVTSAQKNPTAFYLCASSIRSYGETQYFGPGTRLTVL.

As regards this clone: The missing CDR3 end, 3 residues past where the read stops, is filled in from the germline J gene. The V gene is TRBV19, the J gene TRBJ1-2; 11 bases line up with TRBD1. The CDR3 consists of 16 residues. CDR1 is LNHDA, CDR2 SQIVND, per germline (reference sequence). The CDR3 spells CASSKIPGQGDFGYTF. CDR3 bases read: TGTGCCAGTAGTAAAATTCCGGGACAGGGGGACTTCGGC.

Turning to this clone: Read sequence stops 3 residues before the CDR3 end, and the germline J gene provides the missing end. The chain links TRBV7-3 to TRBJ1-2, with a tentative D call TRBD1 (6 bases). The CDR3 runs 18 residues. In germline, CDR1 is SGHTA, CDR2 FQGTGA. CDR3 protein: CASSLSLPGGNRIDTYTF. CDR3 bases read: TGTGCCAGCAGCTTATCCCTCCCGGGGGGCAACCGAATAGATACC.

About this clone itself: A junction end diverges from the germline sequence, so it may reflect a read error. Read sequence stops 3 residues before the CDR3 end, and the germline J gene provides the missing end. The genes are TRBV4-2 and TRBJ2-5, with 9 bases fitting TRBD1. Germline CDR1 and CDR2: LGHNA and YNFKEQ. CDR3 length equals 15 residues. This chain's CDR3 is CASSQGTGSGETQYF. Partial CDR3 DNA: TGCGCCAGCAGCCAAGGGACAGGGTCGGGAGAGACC.